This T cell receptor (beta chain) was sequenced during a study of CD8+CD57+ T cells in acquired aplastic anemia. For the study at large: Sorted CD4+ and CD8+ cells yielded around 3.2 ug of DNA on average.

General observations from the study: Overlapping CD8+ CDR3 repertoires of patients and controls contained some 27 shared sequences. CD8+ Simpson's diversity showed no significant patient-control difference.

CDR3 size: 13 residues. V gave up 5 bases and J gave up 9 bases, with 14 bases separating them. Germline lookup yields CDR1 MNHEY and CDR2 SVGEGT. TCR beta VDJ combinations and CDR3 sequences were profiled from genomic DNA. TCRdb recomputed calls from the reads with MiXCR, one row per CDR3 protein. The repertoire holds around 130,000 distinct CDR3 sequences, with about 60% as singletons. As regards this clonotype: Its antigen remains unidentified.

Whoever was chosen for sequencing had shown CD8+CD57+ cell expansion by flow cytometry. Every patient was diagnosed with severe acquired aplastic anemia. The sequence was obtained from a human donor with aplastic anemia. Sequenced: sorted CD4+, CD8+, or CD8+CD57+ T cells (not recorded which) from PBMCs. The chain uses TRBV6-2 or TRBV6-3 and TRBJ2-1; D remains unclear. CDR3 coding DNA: TGTGCCAGCAGTCCTGGATACTCACGTGAGCAGTTCTTC. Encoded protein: CASSPGYSREQFF.